The sequence of this T cell receptor beta chain was determined in a study of blood T cell repertoires in COVID-19. Overall study: There were acute and convalescent COVID-19 samples, and they came from the United States, Italy and Spain. In each case, the material was cDNA or gDNA derived from T cells, B-cell-depleted T cells, or PBMCs.

Per the original data handling: Using reference gene primer amplification, nucleated cell counts were estimated. Assay: immunoSEQ multiplex PCR; the TCRdb copy retains only in-frame clones and omits some. D and trimming come from the DNA, and the V and J calls and clone size come from that table. The sample contains 500,000 to 600,000 clones, 70% to 90% of which appear only once. Seattle-derived patients entered the study during active infection and were followed longitudinally. This sequence was found in a woman between 50 and 59 years old with COVID-19, enrolled during active disease. The sample consisted of peripheral blood.

The CDR3: CASSPRQGKLFF. The CDR3 DNA follows: TGTGCCAGCAGCCCTAGACAGGGAAAACTGTTTTTT. This sequence joins TRBV5-6 and TRBJ1-4, with TRBD1 identical over 7 bases. In germline, CDR1 is SGHDT, CDR2 YYEEEE. This CDR3 contains 12 residues. V was clipped by 4 bases and J by 10 bases; unmatched bases: 4.